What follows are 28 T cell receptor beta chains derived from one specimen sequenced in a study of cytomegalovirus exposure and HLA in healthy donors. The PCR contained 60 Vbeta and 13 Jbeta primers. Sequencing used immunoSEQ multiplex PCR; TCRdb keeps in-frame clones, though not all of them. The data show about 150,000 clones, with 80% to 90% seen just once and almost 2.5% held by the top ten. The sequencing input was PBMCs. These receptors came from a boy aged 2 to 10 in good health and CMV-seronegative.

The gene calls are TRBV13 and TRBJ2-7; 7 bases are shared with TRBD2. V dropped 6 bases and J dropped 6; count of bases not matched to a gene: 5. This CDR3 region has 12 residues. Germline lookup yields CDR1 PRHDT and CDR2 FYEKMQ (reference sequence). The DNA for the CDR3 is TGTGCCAGCAGTTTACGGGGGGTCGAGCAGTACTTC. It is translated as CASSLRGVEQYF.

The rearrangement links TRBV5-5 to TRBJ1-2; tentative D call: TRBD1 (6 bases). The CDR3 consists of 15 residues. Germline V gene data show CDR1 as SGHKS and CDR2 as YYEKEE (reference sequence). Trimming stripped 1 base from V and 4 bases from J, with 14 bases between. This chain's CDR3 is CASSLLRGTPYGYTF. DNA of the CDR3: TGTGCCAGCAGCTTGCTCAGGGGAACCCCCTATGGCTACACCTTC.

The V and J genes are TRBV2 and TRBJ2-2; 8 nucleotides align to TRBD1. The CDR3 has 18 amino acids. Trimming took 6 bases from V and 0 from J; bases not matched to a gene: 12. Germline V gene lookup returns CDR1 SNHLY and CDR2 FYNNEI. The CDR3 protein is CASRIFDRGIPNTGELFF. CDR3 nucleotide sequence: TGTGCCAGCAGGATATTCGACAGGGGAATACCGAACACCGGGGAGCTGTTTTTT.

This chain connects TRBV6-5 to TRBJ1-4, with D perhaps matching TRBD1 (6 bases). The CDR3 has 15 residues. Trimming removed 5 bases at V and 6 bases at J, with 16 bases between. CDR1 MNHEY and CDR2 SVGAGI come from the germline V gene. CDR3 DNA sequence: TGTGCCAGCAGTCCCCAGACAGGACCCGATGAAAAACTGTTTTTT. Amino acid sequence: CASSPQTGPDEKLFF.

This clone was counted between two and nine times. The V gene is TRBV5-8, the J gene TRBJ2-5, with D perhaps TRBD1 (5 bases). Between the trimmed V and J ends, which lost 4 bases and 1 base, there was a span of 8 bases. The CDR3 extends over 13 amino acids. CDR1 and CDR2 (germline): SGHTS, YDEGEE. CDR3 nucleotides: TGTGCCAGCAGCGGCAGGGTCCAAGAGACCCAGTACTTC. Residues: CASSGRVQETQYF.

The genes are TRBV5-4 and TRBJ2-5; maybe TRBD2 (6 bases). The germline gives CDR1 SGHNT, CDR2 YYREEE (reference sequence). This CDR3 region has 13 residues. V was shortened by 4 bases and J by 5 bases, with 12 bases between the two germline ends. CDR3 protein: CASSQTSSETQYF. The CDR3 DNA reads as TGTGCCAGCAGCCAGACTAGTTCGGAGACCCAGTACTTC.

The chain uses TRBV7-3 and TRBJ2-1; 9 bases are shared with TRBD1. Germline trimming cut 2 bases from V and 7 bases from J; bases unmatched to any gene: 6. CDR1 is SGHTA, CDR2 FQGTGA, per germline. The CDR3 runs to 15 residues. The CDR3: CASSLPGTGTNEQFF. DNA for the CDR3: TGTGCCAGCAGCTTACCCGGGACAGGGACAAATGAGCAGTTCTTC.

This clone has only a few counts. DNA for the CDR3: TGTGCCAGCAGCGGACCGGGACAGGGCGGCAATGAGCAGTTCTTC. Residues: CASSGPGQGGNEQFF. The rearrangement uses TRBV6-4 and TRBJ2-1; 9 nucleotides align to TRBD1. After removal of 6 bases from V and 6 bases from J, the junction contained 9 bases not matched to a gene. Germline CDR1 is MRHNA and CDR2 is SNTAGT. The CDR3 is 15 residues long.

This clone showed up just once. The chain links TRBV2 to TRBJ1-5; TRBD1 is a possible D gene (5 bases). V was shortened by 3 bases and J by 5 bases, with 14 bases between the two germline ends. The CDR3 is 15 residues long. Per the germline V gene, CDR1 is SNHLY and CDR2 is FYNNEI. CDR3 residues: CASSDRQGIHQPQHF. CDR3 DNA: TGTGCCAGCAGTGATCGGCAGGGTATCCATCAGCCCCAGCATTTT.

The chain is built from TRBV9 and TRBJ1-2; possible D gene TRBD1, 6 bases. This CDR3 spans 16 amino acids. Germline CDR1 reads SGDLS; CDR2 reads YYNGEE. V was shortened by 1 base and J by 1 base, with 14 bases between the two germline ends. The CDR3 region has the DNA TGTGCCAGCAGCGTAAACGTTAGGGACAATAACTATGGCTACACCTTC. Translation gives CASSVNVRDNNYGYTF.

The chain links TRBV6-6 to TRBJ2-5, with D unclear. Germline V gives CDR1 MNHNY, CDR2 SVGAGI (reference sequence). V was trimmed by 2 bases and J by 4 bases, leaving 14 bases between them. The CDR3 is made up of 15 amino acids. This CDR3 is CASSYRRVNVETQYF. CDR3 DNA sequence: TGTGCCAGCAGTTACAGGAGAGTCAATGTAGAGACCCAGTACTTC.

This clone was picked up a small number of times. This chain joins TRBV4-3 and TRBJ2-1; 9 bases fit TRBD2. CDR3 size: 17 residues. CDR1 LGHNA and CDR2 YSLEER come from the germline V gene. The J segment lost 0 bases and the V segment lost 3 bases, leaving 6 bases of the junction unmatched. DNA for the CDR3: TGCGCCAGCAGCCAGAGGCGGCGGGAGGGCTCCTACAATGAGCAGTTCTTC. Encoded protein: CASSQRRREGSYNEQFF.

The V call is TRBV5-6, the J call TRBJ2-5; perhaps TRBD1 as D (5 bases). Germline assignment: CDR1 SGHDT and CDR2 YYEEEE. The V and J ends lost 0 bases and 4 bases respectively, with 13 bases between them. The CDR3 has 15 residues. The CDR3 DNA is TGTGCCAGCAGCTTGGGGCCAGGGTGGCGAGAGACCCAGTACTTC. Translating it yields CASSLGPGWRETQYF.

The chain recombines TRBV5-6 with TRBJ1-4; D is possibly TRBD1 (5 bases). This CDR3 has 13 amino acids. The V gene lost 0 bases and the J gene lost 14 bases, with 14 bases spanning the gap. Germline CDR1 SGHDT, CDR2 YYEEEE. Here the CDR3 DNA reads TGTGCCAGCAGCTTGGATATCCAGGGCTTGCTGTTTTTT. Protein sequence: CASSLDIQGLLFF.

Written as DNA, the CDR3 is TGTGCCACGGGAACTCCAGGGGGCGAAAAGACCCAGTACTTC. Residues: CATGTPGGEKTQYF. The gene calls are TRBV15 and TRBJ2-5; 8 nucleotides align to TRBD1. The CDR3 covers 14 residues. Per the germline V gene, CDR1 is LNHNV and CDR2 is YYDKDF (reference sequence). Trimming cost V 9 bases and J 6 bases; bases outside gene matches: 12. The full variable domain, rest sourced from reference TRBV15 and TRBJ2-5, is DAMVIQNPRYQVTQFGKPVTLSCSQTLNHNVMYWYQQKSSQAPKLLFHYYDKDFNNEADTPDNFQSRRPNTSFCFLDIRSPGLGDTAMYLCATGTPGGEKTQYFGPGTRLLVL.

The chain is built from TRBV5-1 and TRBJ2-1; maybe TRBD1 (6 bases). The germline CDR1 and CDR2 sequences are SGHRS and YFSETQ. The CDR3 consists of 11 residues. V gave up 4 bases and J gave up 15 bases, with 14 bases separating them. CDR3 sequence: CASSVQGRRFF. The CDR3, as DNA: TGCGCCAGCAGCGTACAGGGAAGGCGGTTCTTC.

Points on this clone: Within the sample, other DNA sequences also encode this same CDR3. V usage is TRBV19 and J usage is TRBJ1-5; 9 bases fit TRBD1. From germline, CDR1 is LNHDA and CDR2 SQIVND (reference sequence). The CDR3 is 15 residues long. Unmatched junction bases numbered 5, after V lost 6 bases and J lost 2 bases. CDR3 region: CASSTGGGGNQPQHF. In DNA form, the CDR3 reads TGTGCCAGTAGCACAGGGGGCGGTGGCAATCAGCCCCAGCATTTT.

Here the CDR3 DNA reads TGTGCCAGCAGTTATCCCCCGGCGGGCGGGGAGCTGTTTTTT. It yields the protein CASSYPPAGGELFF. V gene TRBV6-7 combines with J gene TRBJ2-2; a weak D match, TRBD2 (5 bases). TRBV6-7 is noted as an ORF with a role that remains uncertain. Trimming left V 3 bases short and J 7 bases short, with 12 bases between. This CDR3 region has 14 residues.

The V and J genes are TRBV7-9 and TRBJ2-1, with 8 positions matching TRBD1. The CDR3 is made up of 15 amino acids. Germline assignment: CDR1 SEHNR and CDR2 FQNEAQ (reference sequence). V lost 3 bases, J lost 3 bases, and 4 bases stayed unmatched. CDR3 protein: CASSFDRGNYNEQFF. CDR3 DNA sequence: TGTGCCAGCAGCTTCGACAGGGGAAACTACAATGAGCAGTTCTTC.

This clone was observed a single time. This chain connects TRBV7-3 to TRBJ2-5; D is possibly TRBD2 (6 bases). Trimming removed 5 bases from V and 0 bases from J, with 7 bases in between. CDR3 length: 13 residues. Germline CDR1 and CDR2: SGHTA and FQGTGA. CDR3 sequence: CASSRGNQETQYF. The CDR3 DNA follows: TGTGCCAGCAGCCGCGGGAACCAAGAGACCCAGTACTTC.

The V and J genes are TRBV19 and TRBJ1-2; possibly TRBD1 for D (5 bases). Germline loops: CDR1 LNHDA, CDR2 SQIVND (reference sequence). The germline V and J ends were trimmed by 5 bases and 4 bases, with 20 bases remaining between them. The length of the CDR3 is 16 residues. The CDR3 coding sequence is TGTGCCAGTAGTTTCCCCGCAGGGCAGCGATCCTATGGCTACACCTTC. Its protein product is CASSFPAGQRSYGYTF.

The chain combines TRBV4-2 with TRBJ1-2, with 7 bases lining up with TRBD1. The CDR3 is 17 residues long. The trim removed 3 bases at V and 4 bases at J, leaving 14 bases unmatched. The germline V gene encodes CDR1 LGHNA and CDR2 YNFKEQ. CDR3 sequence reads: CASSHTTYRGWSYGYTF. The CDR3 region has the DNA TGTGCCAGCAGCCACACCACCTACAGGGGATGGTCCTATGGCTACACCTTC.

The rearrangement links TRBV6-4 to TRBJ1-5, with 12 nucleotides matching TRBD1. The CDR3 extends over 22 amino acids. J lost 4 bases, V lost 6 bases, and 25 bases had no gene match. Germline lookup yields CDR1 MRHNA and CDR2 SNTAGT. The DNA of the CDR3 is TGTGCCAGCAGAGACCCGGGACAGGGGGCTCCCCTGCCACCCTGGCCTAATCAGCCCCAGCATTTT. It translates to CASRDPGQGAPLPPWPNQPQHF.

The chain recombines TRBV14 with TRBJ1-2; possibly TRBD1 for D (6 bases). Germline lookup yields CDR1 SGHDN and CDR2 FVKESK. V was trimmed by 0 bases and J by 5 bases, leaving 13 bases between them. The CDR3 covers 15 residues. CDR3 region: CASSQDIRTGYGYTF. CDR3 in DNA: TGTGCCAGCAGCCAAGACATACGAACAGGGTATGGCTACACCTTC.

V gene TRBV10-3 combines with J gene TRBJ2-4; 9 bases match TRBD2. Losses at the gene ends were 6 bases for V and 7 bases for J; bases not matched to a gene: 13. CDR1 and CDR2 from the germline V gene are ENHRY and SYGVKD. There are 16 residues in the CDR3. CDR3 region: CAISGGAGGPRNIQYF. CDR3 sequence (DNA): TGTGCCATCAGCGGGGGGGCGGGAGGGCCTAGGAACATTCAGTACTTC.

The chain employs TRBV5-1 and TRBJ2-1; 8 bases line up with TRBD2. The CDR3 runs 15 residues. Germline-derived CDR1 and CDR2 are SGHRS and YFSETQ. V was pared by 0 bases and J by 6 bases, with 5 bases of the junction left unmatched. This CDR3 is CASSLDPGGVNEQFF. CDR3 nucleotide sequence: TGCGCCAGCAGCTTGGATCCGGGAGGGGTCAATGAGCAGTTCTTC.

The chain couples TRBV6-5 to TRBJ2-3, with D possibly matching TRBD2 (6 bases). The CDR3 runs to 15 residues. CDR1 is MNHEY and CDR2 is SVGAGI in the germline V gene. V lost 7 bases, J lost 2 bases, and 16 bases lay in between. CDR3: CASKSREAYTDTQYF. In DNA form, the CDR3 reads TGTGCCAGCAAGTCGAGGGAGGCCTACACAGATACGCAGTATTTT.

CDR3 bases: TGTGCCAGCAGCTTACTCTCTACTAGCGGGAGGGACCCACTCTACAATGAGCAGTTCTTC. Translation: CASSLLSTSGRDPLYNEQFF. J is TRBJ2-1 and V is TRBV7-3, with 13 bases matching TRBD2. CDR3 size: 20 residues. The V and J ends lost 2 bases and 3 bases, in that order; junction bases with no gene match: 13. CDR1 is SGHTA, CDR2 FQGTGA, per germline.